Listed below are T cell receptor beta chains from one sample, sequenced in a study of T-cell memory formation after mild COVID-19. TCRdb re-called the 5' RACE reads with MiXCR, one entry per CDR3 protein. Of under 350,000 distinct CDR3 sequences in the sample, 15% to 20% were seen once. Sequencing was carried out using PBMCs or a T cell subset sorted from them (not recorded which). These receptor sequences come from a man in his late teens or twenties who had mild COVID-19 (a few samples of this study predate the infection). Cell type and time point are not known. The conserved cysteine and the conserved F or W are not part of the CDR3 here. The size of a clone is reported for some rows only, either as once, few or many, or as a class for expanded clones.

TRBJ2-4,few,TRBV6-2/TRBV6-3,ASSYDTPISKNIQY
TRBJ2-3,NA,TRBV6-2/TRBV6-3,ASSKQPQLAGETDTQY
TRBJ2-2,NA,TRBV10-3,ATTTGTGELF
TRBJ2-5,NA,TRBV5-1,ASSHPRLRGEETQY
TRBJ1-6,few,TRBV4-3,ASSQALARVNSPLH
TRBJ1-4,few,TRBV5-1,ASIRHQGQGAPSNEKLF
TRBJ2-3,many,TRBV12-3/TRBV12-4,ASSLRVADTQY
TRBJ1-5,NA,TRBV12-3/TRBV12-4,ASSLMDSNQPQH
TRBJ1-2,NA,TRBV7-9,ASSLALGRGYT
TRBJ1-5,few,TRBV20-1,SARDRRTGNQPQH
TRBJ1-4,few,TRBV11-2,ASSLDLLRGSNEKLF
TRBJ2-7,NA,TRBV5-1,ASSLAGGLSGQY
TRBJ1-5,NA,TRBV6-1,ASSEAGNQPQH
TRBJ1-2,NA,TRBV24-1,ATSGRGAWGYT
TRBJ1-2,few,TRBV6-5,ASVRAGGLSNYGYT
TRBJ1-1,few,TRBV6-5,ASKTGATEAF
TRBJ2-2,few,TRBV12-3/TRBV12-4,ASSPRPARNTGELF
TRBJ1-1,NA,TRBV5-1,ASSLKRTGFRMNTEAF
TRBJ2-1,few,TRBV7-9,ASSVQETGEQF
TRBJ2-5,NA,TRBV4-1,ASSQFPSRGGETQY
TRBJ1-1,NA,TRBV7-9,ASSLSGQGNTEAF
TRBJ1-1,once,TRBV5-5,ASRSQGINTEAF
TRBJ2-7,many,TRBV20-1,SARDRGGGYEQY
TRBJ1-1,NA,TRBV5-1,ASSYRQDRTEAF